These 28 T cell receptor beta chains originate from one sample sequenced in a study of blood T cell repertoires in COVID-19. Sequencing used immunoSEQ multiplex PCR; TCRdb keeps in-frame clones, though not all of them. The sample has 440,000 or so clones, 89% seen once. Sequenced sample: peripheral blood. These receptors all stem from a woman aged 40 to 49 with COVID-19, enrolled during active disease.

The chain has TRBV5-6 and TRBJ2-2; TRBD2 is a possible D gene (5 bases). The germline CDR1 and CDR2 sequences are SGHDT and YYEEEE. Trimming stripped 2 bases from V and 4 bases from J, with 12 bases between. This CDR3 is built from 15 residues. The CDR3 spells CASSFRGVGTGELFF. The DNA for the CDR3 is TGTGCCAGCAGCTTCCGGGGTGTGGGCACCGGGGAGCTGTTTTTT.

The rearrangement uses TRBV12-5 and TRBJ1-5; no clear D. The CDR3 is made up of 13 amino acids. The V gene's germline CDR1 is LGHNT and CDR2 FRNRAP. Trimming took off 9 bases at V and 4 bases at J, with 13 bases between the two ends. The CDR3 loop is CASAPGGNQPQHF. CDR3 in DNA: TGTGCTAGCGCCCCGGGAGGGAATCAGCCCCAGCATTTT.

Here the CDR3 DNA reads TGTGCCAGCAGTTACTCGTCGGCAGGGAACTATGGCTACACCTTC. Its translation: CASSYSSAGNYGYTF. The chain carries TRBV6-2 or TRBV6-3 and TRBJ1-2; tentatively, D is TRBD1 (5 bases). CDR3 length equals 15 residues. Germline CDR1 reads MNHEY; CDR2 reads SVGEGT. Trimming cost V 0 bases and J 2 bases, with 10 bases left between them.

The V and J genes are TRBV11-3 and TRBJ2-3, with TRBD2 matching 12 bases. Trimming cost V 5 bases and J 0 bases; bases outside gene matches: 3. This CDR3 is 16 amino acids long. CDR1 and CDR2 from the germline V gene are SGHNT and YENEEA. CDR3 region: CASSPGTSGSTDTQYF. The CDR3 region has the DNA TGTGCCAGCAGCCCTGGGACTAGCGGGAGCACAGATACGCAGTATTTT. The variable domain in full, with the rest retrieved from reference TRBV11-3 and TRBJ2-3, is EAGVVQSPRYKIIEKKQPVAFWCNPISGHNTLYWYLQNLGQGPELLIRYENEEAVDDSQLPKDRFSAERLKGVDSTLKIQPAELGDSAVYLCASSPGTSGSTDTQYFGPGTRLTVL.

This chain links TRBV28 with TRBJ1-5, with a tentative D call TRBD1 (5 bases). Per the germline V gene, CDR1 is MDHEN and CDR2 is SYDVKM. This CDR3 is 14 amino acids long. The germline V and J ends were trimmed by 3 bases and 7 bases, with 13 bases remaining between them. The DNA for the CDR3 is TGTGCCAGCAGTTTGGCGGGACGGGACCAGCCCCAGCATTTT. This codes for CASSLAGRDQPQHF.

This clone appeared once. CDR3 nucleotides: TGCAGCGTTGATCGGCTAGCGGGGGTTGTAGATACGCAGTATTTT. Translation: CSVDRLAGVVDTQYF. V gene TRBV29-1 combines with J gene TRBJ2-3; 10 bases are a match to TRBD2. CDR1 SQVTM and CDR2 ANQGSEA come from the germline V gene. Trimming cost V 3 bases and J 5 bases; bases outside gene matches: 8. The CDR3 is made up of 15 amino acids.

V is TRBV19 and J is TRBJ2-6, with unresolved D. The ends were cut back, 7 bases at V and 0 bases at J, with 19 bases in the middle. The length of the CDR3 is 18 residues. Germline loops: CDR1 LNHDA, CDR2 SQIVND (reference sequence). Written as DNA, the CDR3 is TGTGCCAGTATTCCCACAGTCAGGTCTCTCTCTGGGGCCAACGTCCTGACTTTC. It specifies CASIPTVRSLSGANVLTF. Looking up the rest from reference TRBV19 and TRBJ2-6 gives the full variable domain: DGGITQSPKYLFRKEGQNVTLSCEQNLNHDAMYWYRQDPGQGLRLIYYSQIVNDFQKGDIAEGYSVSREKKESFPLTVTSAQKNPTAFYLCASIPTVRSLSGANVLTFGAGSRLTVL.

The J gene is TRBJ2-1, the V gene TRBV4-3, with D maybe TRBD2 (5 bases). V gave up 1 base and J gave up 5 bases, with 12 bases separating them. CDR1 is LGHNA, CDR2 YSLEER, per germline. CDR3 length: 15 residues. The CDR3 DNA reads as TGCGCCAGCAGCCAAGGACTTGGGAGCCACAATGAGCAGTTCTTC. Its protein is CASSQGLGSHNEQFF.

The chain links TRBV27 to TRBJ1-3; weak D call: TRBD1 (6 bases). CDR1 is MNHEY, CDR2 SMNVEV, per germline (reference sequence). The CDR3 has 14 amino acids. Between the trimmed V and J ends, which lost 3 bases and 8 bases, there was a span of 14 bases. The CDR3 sequence: CASSFSGVRDTIYF. The CDR3 DNA is TGTGCCAGCAGTTTTTCAGGGGTACGGGACACCATATATTTT.

The chain recombines TRBV27 with TRBJ2-3; possibly TRBD1 for D (6 bases). Trimming removed 6 bases from V and 0 bases from J, with 10 bases in between. CDR1 and CDR2 from the germline V gene are MNHEY and SMNVEV (reference sequence). CDR3 size: 14 residues. This chain's CDR3 is CASSAGASTDTQYF. The CDR3 coding sequence is TGTGCCAGCAGCGCAGGGGCTAGCACAGATACGCAGTATTTT.

The chain carries TRBV28 and TRBJ2-1; TRBD2 matches at 10 bases. The CDR3 contains 15 residues. CDR1 is MDHEN and CDR2 is SYDVKM in the germline V gene. V shed 5 bases, J shed 5 bases, and the junction held 6 bases outside the gene matches. The CDR3 bases are TGTGCCAGCAGTAAAAGCGGGAGGGTCAACAATGAGCAGTTCTTC. It translates to CASSKSGRVNNEQFF. Looking up the rest from reference TRBV28 and TRBJ2-1 gives the full variable domain: DVKVTQSSRYLVKRTGEKVFLECVQDMDHENMFWYRQDPGLGLRLIYFSYDVKMKEKGDIPEGYSVSREKKERFSLILESASTNQTSMYLCASSKSGRVNNEQFFGPGTRLTVL.

This sequence joins TRBV19 and TRBJ2-5; D possibly corresponds to TRBD2 (6 bases). CDR1 and CDR2 (germline): LNHDA, SQIVND (reference sequence). The CDR3 spans 15 residues. The V end was cut by 3 bases, the J end by 1 base, with 12 bases between. The CDR3 loop reads CASSIGGGLQETQYF. The CDR3 DNA sequence: TGTGCCAGTAGTATCGGGGGAGGTCTCCAAGAGACCCAGTACTTC.

Here the CDR3 reads CSLWTGGSDGYTF. DNA for the CDR3: TGCAGCTTATGGACAGGGGGATCAGATGGCTACACCTTC. The chain couples TRBV29-1 to TRBJ1-2; TRBD1 agrees at 10 bases. Germline CDR1 reads SQVTM; CDR2 reads ANQGSEA. Losses at the gene ends were 8 bases for V and 6 bases for J; bases not matched to a gene: 9. CDR3 length: 13 amino acids.

The gene calls are TRBV30 and TRBJ2-2; TRBD2 matches at 10 bases. CDR1 and CDR2 (germline): GTSNPN, SVGIG (reference sequence). The length of the CDR3 is 16 residues. V trimming: 3 bases; J trimming: 1 base; junction bases outside the gene matches: 5. This chain's CDR3 is CAWSHLAGVNTGELFF. CDR3 coding DNA: TGTGCCTGGAGCCATCTAGCGGGGGTGAACACCGGGGAGCTGTTTTTT.

The rearrangement uses TRBV5-1 and TRBJ2-7; a possible D gene is TRBD2 (6 bases). V was clipped by 0 bases and J by 2 bases, with 12 bases between them. Germline lookup yields CDR1 SGHRS and CDR2 YFSETQ. There are 15 residues in the CDR3. CDR3 in amino acids: CASSLGGGTAYEQYF. In DNA, the CDR3 is TGCGCCAGCAGCTTGGGGGGAGGAACGGCCTACGAGCAGTACTTC. The full variable domain, completed using reference TRBV5-1 and TRBJ2-7, is KAGVTQTPRYLIKTRGQQVTLSCSPISGHRSVSWYQQTPGQGLQFLFEYFSETQRNKGNFPGRFSGRQFSNSRSEMNVSTLELGDSALYLCASSLGGGTAYEQYFGPGTRLTVT.

The CDR3 reads CASSLGQANEKLFF. The CDR3 nucleotides are TGTGCCAGCAGCCTCGGACAGGCGAATGAAAAACTGTTTTTT. The chain carries TRBV5-8 and TRBJ1-4; 7 bases agree with TRBD1. V lost 4 bases and J lost 5; bases outside the gene matches: 5. The CDR3 contains 14 residues. The germline V gene has CDR1 SGHTS and CDR2 YDEGEE.

The V and J genes are TRBV18 and TRBJ2-5; 9 nucleotides agree with TRBD2. This CDR3 is built from 17 residues. Trimming at V came to 3 bases and at J to 0 bases, leaving 8 bases not matched to a gene. Germline assignment: CDR1 KGHSH and CDR2 LQKENI. The DNA of the CDR3 is TGTGCCAGCTCACCCTCGACTAGCGGTTACTACCAAGAGACCCAGTACTTC. Translated, it gives CASSPSTSGYYQETQYF.

V gene TRBV9 combines with J gene TRBJ1-3; D is possibly TRBD1 (5 bases). The CDR3 is made up of 15 amino acids. V was shortened by 0 bases and J by 4 bases, with 11 bases between the two germline ends. Germline assignment: CDR1 SGDLS and CDR2 YYNGEE. CDR3 DNA sequence: TGTGCCAGCAGCGTAGGGGGGGGTCCCGGAAACACCATATATTTT. Protein: CASSVGGGPGNTIYF.

The chain couples TRBV7-9 to TRBJ1-5; D not certain. The CDR3 is made up of 19 amino acids. Per the germline V gene, CDR1 is SEHNR and CDR2 is FQNEAQ (reference sequence). Trimming took 4 bases from V and 2 from J, leaving 24 bases between them. The CDR3 spells CASSSPPSSGNKGNQPQHF. DNA of the CDR3: TGTGCCAGCAGCTCTCCTCCCTCGTCGGGTAATAAGGGCAATCAGCCCCAGCATTTT.

The genes are TRBV5-4 and TRBJ2-7; 8 nucleotides align to TRBD1. This CDR3 has 14 amino acids. Germline V gene sequence: CDR1 SGHNT, CDR2 YYREEE (reference sequence). After removal of 3 bases from V and 2 bases from J, the junction contained 4 bases not matched to a gene. The CDR3 spells CASSSPGQAYEQYF. The CDR3 nucleotides read TGTGCCAGCAGCTCACCGGGACAGGCCTACGAGCAGTACTTC.

The chain uses TRBV7-8 and TRBJ2-5, with D possibly being TRBD2 (7 bases). Germline V gene sequence: CDR1 SGHVS, CDR2 FQNEAQ. V lost 3 bases and J 6 bases, leaving 23 bases between the germline ends. The CDR3 is 17 amino acids. CDR3 amino acids: CASSFSTSRGGGKTQYF. The DNA of the CDR3 is TGTGCCAGCAGCTTTTCTACGTCAAGAGGGGGGGGGAAGACCCAGTACTTC.

The chain couples TRBV5-5 to TRBJ2-2; TRBD1 aligns across 11 bases. The CDR3 covers 17 residues. The V segment lost 3 bases and the J segment 8 bases; nucleotides outside the gene matches: 12. The germline V gene encodes CDR1 SGHKS and CDR2 YYEKEE (reference sequence). This chain's CDR3 is CASSSGQGDVRLGELFF. The CDR3 DNA sequence: TGTGCCAGCAGCTCGGGACAGGGGGACGTAAGGCTAGGGGAGCTGTTTTTT.

The V gene is TRBV9, the J gene TRBJ2-3; TRBD1 aligns across 7 bases. V lost 0 bases to trimming and J lost 12 bases; unmatched junction nucleotides: 4. The CDR3 length is 12 residues. CDR1 and CDR2 (germline): SGDLS, YYNGEE. The CDR3 spells CASSVERGRQYF. The DNA of the CDR3 is TGTGCCAGCAGCGTAGAGAGGGGGCGACAGTATTTT.

The chain carries TRBV19 and TRBJ1-5; a possible D gene is TRBD1 (5 bases). The V gene lost 1 base and the J gene lost 7 bases, with 14 bases spanning the gap. The CDR3 totals 15 residues. The germline V gene encodes CDR1 LNHDA and CDR2 SQIVND (reference sequence). CDR3 bases: TGTGCCAGTAGTATAGCTACGGGGGTCGGGCAGCCCCAGCATTTT. It encodes CASSIATGVGQPQHF.

The chain recombines TRBV11-1 with TRBJ2-7; 9 bases map to TRBD1. After removal of 7 bases from V and 3 bases from J, the junction contained 7 bases not matched to a gene. From germline, CDR1 is SGHAT and CDR2 FQDESV (reference sequence). The CDR3 consists of 14 residues. The CDR3: CASNKDRGGYEQYF. The CDR3 coding sequence is TGTGCCAGCAATAAAGACAGGGGGGGCTACGAGCAGTACTTC.

The chain employs TRBV19 and TRBJ2-7, with a possible D match to TRBD2 (5 bases). The CDR3 contains 15 residues. V lost 3 bases, J lost 6 bases, and 18 bases lay in between. Germline CDR1 LNHDA, CDR2 SQIVND (reference sequence). The CDR3 here is CASSIFSAGLREQYF. For the CDR3, the DNA is TGTGCCAGTAGTATCTTTTCGGCAGGACTGCGCGAGCAGTACTTC.

This chain connects TRBV4-2 to TRBJ1-1; TRBD1 aligns across 7 bases. Germline CDR1 LGHNA, CDR2 YNFKEQ. Trimming took 6 bases from V and 1 from J; bases not matched to a gene: 5. CDR3 size: 14 residues. CDR3 DNA sequence: TGTGCCAGCAGTCTCACAGGGGAGAACACTGAAGCTTTCTTT. Translated: CASSLTGENTEAFF.

This clone appeared a single time. V and J are TRBV7-3 and TRBJ1-1; the D is unclear. V lost 4 bases and J lost 4, with 10 bases in between. In germline, CDR1 is SGHTA, CDR2 FQGTGA. CDR3 length: 13 residues. In DNA, the CDR3 is TGTGCCAGCAGCTCCTCTCCGGGCACTGAAGCTTTCTTT. Protein sequence: CASSSSPGTEAFF.